This T cell receptor (beta chain) was retrieved from a study of identical twins. General study results and limits: Zero-insertion results could be subject to partial confounding by invariant MAIT and iNKT cells. Cord blood's abundant beta clonotypes had fewer insertions, unlike memory repertoires. Conclusions came from cross-sectional statistical analysis, not from following the same donors.

Unique molecular identifiers were present on the cDNA, and a universal primer site came from template switching. TCRdb reprocessed the 5' RACE reads with MiXCR, giving one entry per CDR3 protein. The sample consists of nearly 650,000 distinct CDR3 sequences, 7.1% of them appearing once. Per the germline V gene, CDR1 is SGHVS and CDR2 is FNYEAQ. The J segment lost 7 bases and the V segment lost 2 bases, leaving 0 bases of the junction unmatched. This CDR3 region has 12 residues. A remark on this clonotype: No antigen is known for it.

Another study also made use of these data, one on yellow fever vaccine responses in identical twins.

Input material: PBMCs. The V and J genes are TRBV7-6 and TRBJ1-1, with TRBD1 identical over 8 bases. The receptor's source is a woman younger than 30 in good health. The CDR3 bases are TGTGCCAGCAGCTTAACAGGGGGTGAAGCTTTCTTT. Protein: CASSLTGGEAFF.